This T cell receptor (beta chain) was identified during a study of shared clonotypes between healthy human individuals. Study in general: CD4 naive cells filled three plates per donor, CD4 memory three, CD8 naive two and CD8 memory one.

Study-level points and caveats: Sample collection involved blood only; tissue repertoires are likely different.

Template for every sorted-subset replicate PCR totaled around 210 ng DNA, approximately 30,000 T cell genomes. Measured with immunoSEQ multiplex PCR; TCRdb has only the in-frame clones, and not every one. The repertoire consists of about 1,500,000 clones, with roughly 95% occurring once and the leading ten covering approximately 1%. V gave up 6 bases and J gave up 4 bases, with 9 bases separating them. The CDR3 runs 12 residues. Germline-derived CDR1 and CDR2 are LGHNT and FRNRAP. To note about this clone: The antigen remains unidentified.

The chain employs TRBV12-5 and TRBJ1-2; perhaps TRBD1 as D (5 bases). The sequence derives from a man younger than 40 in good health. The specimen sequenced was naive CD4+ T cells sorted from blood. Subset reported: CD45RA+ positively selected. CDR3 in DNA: TGTGCTAGTGGGACAGACGGCTATGGCTACACCTTC. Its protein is CASGTDGYGYTF.